This T cell receptor beta chain was sequenced during a study of T cells in Graves' hyperthyroidism and ophthalmopathy. The CDR3 totals 15 residues. V was clipped by 3 bases and J by 5 bases, with 16 bases between them. From germline, CDR1 is DFQATT and CDR2 SNEGSKA (reference sequence). Whole-study findings and limits: Ophthalmopathy was identified by the model a median about six months ahead of onset.

This clonotype has at least ten counts. What it binds is not known. Amplified TCR beta CDR3 regions derived from RNA transcripts. HTBI primers drove first-round RT-PCR of the TCR CDR3. MiXCR was run by TCRdb on the multiplex PCR reads, yielding one entry per CDR3 protein. This table holds 75,000 to 100,000 distinct CDR3 sequences, about 51% found once. The chain employs TRBV20-1 and TRBJ1-4, with TRBD1 as a possible D gene (6 bases). The receptor was isolated from a woman in her 40s with Graves' hyperthyroidism. The sample taken for sequencing was blood. CDR3 DNA sequence: TGCAGTGCTAGTGACCGACAGGCAAGGAATGAAAAACTGTTTTTT. Its protein product is CSASDRQARNEKLFF.